This T cell receptor (beta chain) was recovered during a study of T cells after yellow fever vaccination. Turning to the study itself: Each low-cell-number fraction was prepared by means of SMART-Seq v4 Ultra Low Input.

This clonotype was seen only a few times. What it binds is not known. One entry per CDR3 protein, called by TCRdb with MiXCR from the 5' RACE reads. The repertoire holds a few hundred thousand distinct CDR3 sequences, with about 5.2% as singletons. Study conclusions and caveats: A minor fraction of clonotypes spanned both CD4 and CD8 compartments.

V was shortened by 2 bases and J by 2 bases, with 13 bases between the two germline ends. The germline CDR1 and CDR2 sequences are SGHRS and YFSETQ. This CDR3 contains 16 residues. V and J are TRBV5-1 and TRBJ1-4, with D perhaps matching TRBD1 (6 bases). This material consisted of CD4+ T cells sorted from PBMCs, taken on the day of the yellow fever booster vaccination. The sequence derives from a young man who received the YFV17D yellow fever vaccine. The CDR3 nucleotides read TGCGCCAGCAGCTTACAGGGCCTAGGTACTAATGAAAAACTGTTTTTT. The encoded protein is CASSLQGLGTNEKLFF. Full variable domain (missing parts from reference TRBV5-1 and TRBJ1-4): KAGVTQTPRYLIKTRGQQVTLSCSPISGHRSVSWYQQTPGQGLQFLFEYFSETQRNKGNFPGRFSGRQFSNSRSEMNVSTLELGDSALYLCASSLQGLGTNEKLFFGSGTQLSVL.